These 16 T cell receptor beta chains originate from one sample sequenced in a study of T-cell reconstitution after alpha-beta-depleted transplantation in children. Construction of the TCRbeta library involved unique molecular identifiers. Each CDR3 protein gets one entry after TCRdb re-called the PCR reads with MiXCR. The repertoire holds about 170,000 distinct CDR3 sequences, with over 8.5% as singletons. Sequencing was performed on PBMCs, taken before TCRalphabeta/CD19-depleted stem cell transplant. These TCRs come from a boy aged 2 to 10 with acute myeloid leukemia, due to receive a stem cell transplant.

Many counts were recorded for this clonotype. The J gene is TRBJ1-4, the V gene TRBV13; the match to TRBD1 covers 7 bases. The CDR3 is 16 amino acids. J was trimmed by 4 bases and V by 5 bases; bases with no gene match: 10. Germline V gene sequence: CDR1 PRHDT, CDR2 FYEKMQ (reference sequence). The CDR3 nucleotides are TGTGCCAGCAGCCGGAAGCCCCAGGGGGATAATGAAAAACTGTTTTTT. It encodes CASSRKPQGDNEKLFF. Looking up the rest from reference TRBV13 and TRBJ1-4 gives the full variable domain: AAGVIQSPRHLIKEKRETATLKCYPIPRHDTVYWYQQGPGQDPQFLISFYEKMQSDKGSIPDRFSAQQFSDYHSELNMSSLELGDSALYFCASSRKPQGDNEKLFFGSGTQLSVL.

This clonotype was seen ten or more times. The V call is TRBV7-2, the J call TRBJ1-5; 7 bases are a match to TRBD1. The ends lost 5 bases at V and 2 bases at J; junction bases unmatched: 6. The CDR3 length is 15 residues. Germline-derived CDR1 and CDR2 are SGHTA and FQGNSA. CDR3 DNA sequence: TGTGCCAGCAGCCCCGACAGGGAAGGCAATCAGCCCCAGCATTTT. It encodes CASSPDREGNQPQHF.

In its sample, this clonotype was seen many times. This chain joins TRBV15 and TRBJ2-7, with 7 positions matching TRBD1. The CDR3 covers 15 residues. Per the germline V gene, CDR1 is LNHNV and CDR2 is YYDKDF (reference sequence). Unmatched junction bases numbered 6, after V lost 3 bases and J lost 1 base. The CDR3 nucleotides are TGTGCCACCAGCAGTGGGACAGATCTATCCTACGAGCAGTACGTC. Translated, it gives CATSSGTDLSYEQYV.

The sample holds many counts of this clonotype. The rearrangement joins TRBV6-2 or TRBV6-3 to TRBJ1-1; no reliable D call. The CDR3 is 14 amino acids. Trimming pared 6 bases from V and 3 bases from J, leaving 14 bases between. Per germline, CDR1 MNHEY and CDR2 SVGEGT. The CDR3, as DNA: TGTGCCAGCAGCCCCACCGCTAGTTACACTGAAGCTTTCTTT. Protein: CASSPTASYTEAFF.

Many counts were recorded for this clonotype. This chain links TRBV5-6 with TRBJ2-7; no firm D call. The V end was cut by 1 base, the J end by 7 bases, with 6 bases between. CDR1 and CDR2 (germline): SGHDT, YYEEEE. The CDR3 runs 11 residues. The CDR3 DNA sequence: TGTGCCAGCAGCTTGTTGGGTGAGCAGTACTTC. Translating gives CASSLLGEQYF.

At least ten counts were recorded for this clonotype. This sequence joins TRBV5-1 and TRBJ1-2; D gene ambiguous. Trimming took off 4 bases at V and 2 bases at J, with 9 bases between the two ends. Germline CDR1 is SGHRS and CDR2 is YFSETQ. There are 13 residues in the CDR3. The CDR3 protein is CASSPPGNYGYTF. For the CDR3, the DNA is TGCGCCAGCAGCCCGCCCGGCAACTATGGCTACACCTTC.

The CDR3 coding sequence is TGTGCCAGCAGCTCCGGACAGGGGAGGTTGGAGACCCAGTACTTC. Translating it yields CASSSGQGRLETQYF. This chain uses TRBV12-3 or TRBV12-4 with TRBJ2-5, with 9 nucleotides matching TRBD1. After removal of 6 bases from V and 5 bases from J, the junction contained 10 bases not matched to a gene. The CDR3 contains 15 residues.

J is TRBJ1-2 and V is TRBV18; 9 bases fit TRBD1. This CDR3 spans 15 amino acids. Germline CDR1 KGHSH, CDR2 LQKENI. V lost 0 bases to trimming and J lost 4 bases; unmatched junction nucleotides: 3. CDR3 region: CASSPPGQGSYGYTF. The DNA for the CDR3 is TGTGCCAGCTCACCACCGGGACAGGGTAGCTATGGCTACACCTTC.

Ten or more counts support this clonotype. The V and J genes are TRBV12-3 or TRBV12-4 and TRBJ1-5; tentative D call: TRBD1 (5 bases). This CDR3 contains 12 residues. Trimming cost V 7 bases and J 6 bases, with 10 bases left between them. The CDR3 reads CASTIGGQPQHF. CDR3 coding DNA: TGTGCCAGCACCATTGGGGGTCAGCCCCAGCATTTT.

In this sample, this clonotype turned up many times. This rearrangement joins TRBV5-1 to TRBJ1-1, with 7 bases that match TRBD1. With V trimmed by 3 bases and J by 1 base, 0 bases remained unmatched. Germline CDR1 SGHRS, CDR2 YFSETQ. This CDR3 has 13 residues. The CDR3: CASSWDRNTEAFF. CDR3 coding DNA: TGCGCCAGCAGCTGGGACAGGAACACTGAAGCTTTCTTT.

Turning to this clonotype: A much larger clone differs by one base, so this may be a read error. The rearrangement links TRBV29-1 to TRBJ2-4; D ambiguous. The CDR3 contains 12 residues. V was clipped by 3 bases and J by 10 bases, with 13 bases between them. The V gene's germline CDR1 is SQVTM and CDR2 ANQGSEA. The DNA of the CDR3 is TGCAGCGTTGAGGCAGTCCTTGGAATTCAGTACTTC. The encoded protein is CSVEAVLGIQYF.

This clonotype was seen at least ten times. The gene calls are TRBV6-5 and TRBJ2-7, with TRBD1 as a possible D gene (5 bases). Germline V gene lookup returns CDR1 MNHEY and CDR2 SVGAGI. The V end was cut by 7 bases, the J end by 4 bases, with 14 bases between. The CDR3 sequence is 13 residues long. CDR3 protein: CASNSQVYYEQYV. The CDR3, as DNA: TGTGCCAGCAATTCACAGGTCTATTACGAGCAGTACGTC.

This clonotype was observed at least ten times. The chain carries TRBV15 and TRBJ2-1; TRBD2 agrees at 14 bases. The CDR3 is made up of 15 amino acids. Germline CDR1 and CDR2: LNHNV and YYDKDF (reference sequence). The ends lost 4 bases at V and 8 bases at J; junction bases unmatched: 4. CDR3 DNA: TGTGCCACCAGCAAGGGGACTAGCGGGAGCCATGAGCAGTTCTTC. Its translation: CATSKGTSGSHEQFF. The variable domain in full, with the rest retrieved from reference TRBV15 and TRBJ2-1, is DAMVIQNPRYQVTQFGKPVTLSCSQTLNHNVMYWYQQKSSQAPKLLFHYYDKDFNNEADTPDNFQSRRPNTSFCFLDIRSPGLGDTAMYLCATSKGTSGSHEQFFGPGTRLTVL.

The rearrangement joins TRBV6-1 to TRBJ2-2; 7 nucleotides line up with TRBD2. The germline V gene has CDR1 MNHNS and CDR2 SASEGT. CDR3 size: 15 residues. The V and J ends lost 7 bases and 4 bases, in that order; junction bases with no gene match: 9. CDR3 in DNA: TGTGCCAGCACCACGGGGAGGGGCGGCACCGGGGAGCTGTTTTTT. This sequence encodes CASTTGRGGTGELFF.

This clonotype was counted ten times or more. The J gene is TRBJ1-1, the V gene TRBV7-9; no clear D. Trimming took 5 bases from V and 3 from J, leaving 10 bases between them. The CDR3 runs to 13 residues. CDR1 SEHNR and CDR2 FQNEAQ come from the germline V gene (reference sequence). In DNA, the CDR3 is TGTGCCAGCAGCGCGGGCGGATACACTGAAGCTTTCTTT. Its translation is CASSAGGYTEAFF.

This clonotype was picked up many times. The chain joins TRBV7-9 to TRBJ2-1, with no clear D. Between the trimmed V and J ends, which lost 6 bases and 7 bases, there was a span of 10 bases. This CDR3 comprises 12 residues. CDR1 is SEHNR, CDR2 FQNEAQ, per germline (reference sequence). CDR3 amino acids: CASSSVENEQFF. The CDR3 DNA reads TGTGCCAGCAGTTCGGTTGAGAATGAGCAGTTCTTC.